Given below is one T cell receptor (beta chain) in context. Its antigen target is currently unknown. One base away there is no much larger clone; base qualities are not given. TCRbeta CDR3 regions were amplified from genomic DNA using the immunoSEQ Assay, a bias-controlled multiplex PCR. The authors processed their data as follows. Nucleated cell counts per sample were estimated from amplification of reference gene primers within the assay. Sequence reads were collapsed and filtered to measure the absolute abundance of every unique TCRbeta CDR3 rearrangement. For each sample, productive Simpson clonality was calculated by taking the square root of Simpson's diversity index across productive rearrangements. The table comes from immuneACCESS by way of TCRdb, which keeps in-frame sequences with V and J called. Part of the clones is missing from these tables; in studies checked, under half for an unresolved V gene and the rest for unknown reasons. The V and J calls and the clone size are those of that table, but D and trimming were determined from the DNA. The sample table contains about 250,000 clones; only one count was recorded for roughly 85% of them. 3% to 3.5% of the sample is in the top ten clones.

Each collaborating institution followed its own protocols to collect whole blood in K2EDTA tubes. For TCRbeta analysis, collaborator samples were shipped as frozen whole blood, as isolated PBMCs, or as DNA extracted from either sample type. This sample was taken from a study of blood T cell repertoires in COVID-19 (dated by TCRdb to the early 2020s). Regarding the research as a whole: Collaborator samples came from the United States, Italy and Spain and covered acute and convalescent phases of COVID-19. The prospective study material was composed of cDNA or gDNA derived from T cells, B-cell-depleted T cells, or PBMCs. The repertoires were released in a freely available public database intended as a resource for research on the immune response to SARS-CoV-2. The samples were drawn from two sources: the first 160 participants of the ongoing ImmuneRACE study, and 1,000 to 1,500 subjects contributed by 6 global collaborators. A de-identified subject ID, COVID-19 status, age in years and sex were almost always included in the sample metadata. Subjects who had been exposed to COVID-19, were actively infected with it, or had recovered from it provided the deeply sampled blood TCRbeta repertoires that made up the dataset. Where HLA class I and class II types were available, the types were taken from metadata supplied by the sample provider, not from assay-based typing. Beyond this particular receptor, the publication reports: The amount of clinical and demographic metadata varied by source and participant and was provided uncurated.

V is pared back by 6 bases and J by 4 bases, with 13 bases lying between the germline termini. CDR3 length: 14 amino acids, cysteine to phenylalanine. Only CDR3 DNA is held: 42 bases, read in frame from base 1. CDR1 and CDR2 were assigned from the germline V gene as SNHLY and FYNNEI. The material sequenced was peripheral blood. The chain couples TRBV2 to TRBJ1-3; the D gene remains uncertain. This TCR derives from a young man with active or convalescent COVID-19. This receptor has the CDR3 CASSLRGEGNTIYF. The DNA reads as follows: TGTGCCAGCAGCCTGCGCGGCGAAGGAAACACCATATATTTT.